The 8 T cell receptor beta chains below come from one sample, sequenced in a study of cytomegalovirus exposure and HLA in healthy donors. The PCR ran on 60 Vbeta and 13 Jbeta primers. The table came from immunoSEQ multiplex PCR; TCRdb's copy has only in-frame clones and leaves some out. The table includes under 150,000 clones, about 76% detected once. The sample comprised PBMCs. The source is a man younger than 35 in good health and CMV-seronegative.

The chain couples TRBV9 to TRBJ1-6; the D gene is possibly TRBD1 (6 bases). This CDR3 has 17 residues. Trimming removed 0 bases at V and 7 bases at J, with 17 bases between. Germline CDR1 reads SGDLS; CDR2 reads YYNGEE. The CDR3 protein is CASSVEGVLRRNSPLHF. For the CDR3, the DNA is TGTGCCAGCAGCGTAGAGGGGGTATTACGGAGGAATTCACCCCTCCACTTT.

V is TRBV7-9 and J is TRBJ2-3; D unresolved. This CDR3 has 17 residues. The V and J ends lost 1 base and 5 bases respectively, with 19 bases between them. Germline loops: CDR1 SEHNR, CDR2 FQNEAQ (reference sequence). The CDR3 bases are TGTGCCAGCAGCTTAGGGTTGGAGAGAGTGCTCGTAGATACGCAGTATTTT. This encodes CASSLGLERVLVDTQYF.

The chain couples TRBV10-2 to TRBJ1-2; no firm D call. This CDR3 contains 13 residues. The V and J ends lost 0 bases and 6 bases respectively, with 8 bases between them. CDR1 is WSHSY, CDR2 SAAADI, per germline. CDR3 bases: TGCGCCAGCAGTGAGTCTTCGAGCCATGGCTACACCTTC. Its translation: CASSESSSHGYTF.

The J gene is TRBJ2-6, the V gene TRBV7-2; 7 bases agree with TRBD1. The germline CDR1 and CDR2 sequences are SGHTA and FQGNSA. Losses at the gene ends were 5 bases for V and 2 bases for J; bases not matched to a gene: 3. The CDR3 totals 15 residues. This CDR3 reads CASSQGDAGANVLTF. CDR3 bases: TGTGCCAGCAGCCAGGGGGACGCTGGGGCCAACGTCCTGACTTTC.

CDR3 DNA: TGTGCCAGCAGCTTAGCAGGGGTAAACTATGGCTACACCTTC. It codes for CASSLAGVNYGYTF. The chain employs TRBV7-9 and TRBJ1-2; tentatively, D is TRBD1 (5 bases). V was trimmed by 0 bases and J by 2 bases, leaving 7 bases between them. Germline-derived CDR1 and CDR2 are SEHNR and FQNEAQ (reference sequence). There are 14 residues in the CDR3.

The genes are TRBV4-3 and TRBJ2-3; TRBD1 matches 8 bases. V was pared by 1 base and J by 4 bases, with 7 bases of the junction left unmatched. The germline CDR1 and CDR2 sequences are LGHNA and YSLEER. This CDR3 contains 16 residues. CDR3 DNA sequence: TGCGCCAGCAGCCAAGCTCCACAGGGGGTCGCAGATACGCAGTATTTT. Its translation: CASSQAPQGVADTQYF.

The chain has TRBV5-1 and TRBJ1-4; the D gene is possibly TRBD1 (5 bases). The germline V gene encodes CDR1 SGHRS and CDR2 YFSETQ. CDR3 length: 13 residues. Trimming left V 4 bases short and J 7 bases short, with 11 bases between. The CDR3 reads CASSRDWGEKLFF. CDR3 nucleotides: TGCGCCAGCAGCCGGGACTGGGGTGAAAAACTGTTTTTT.

V is TRBV5-5 and J is TRBJ1-1; D is ambiguous. The germline V gene has CDR1 SGHKS and CDR2 YYEKEE (reference sequence). V gave up 6 bases and J gave up 1 base, with 10 bases separating them. There are 13 residues in the CDR3. The CDR3 region is CASTTGENTEAFF. Written as DNA, the CDR3 is TGTGCCAGCACCACCGGGGAGAACACTGAAGCTTTCTTT.